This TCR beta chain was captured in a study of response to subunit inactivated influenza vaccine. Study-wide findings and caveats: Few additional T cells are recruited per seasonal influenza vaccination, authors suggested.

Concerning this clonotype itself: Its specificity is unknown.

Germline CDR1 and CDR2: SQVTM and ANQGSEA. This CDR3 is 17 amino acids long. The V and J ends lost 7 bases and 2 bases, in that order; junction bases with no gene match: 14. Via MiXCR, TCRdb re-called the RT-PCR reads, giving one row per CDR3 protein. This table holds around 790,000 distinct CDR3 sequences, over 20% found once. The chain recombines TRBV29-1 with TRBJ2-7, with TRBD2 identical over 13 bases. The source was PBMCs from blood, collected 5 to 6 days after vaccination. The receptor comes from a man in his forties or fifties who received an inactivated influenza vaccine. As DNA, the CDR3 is TGCAGCGCGACCGGACTAGCGGGAGCAGTAGGGGCCTACGAGCAGTACTTC. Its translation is CSATGLAGAVGAYEQYF.